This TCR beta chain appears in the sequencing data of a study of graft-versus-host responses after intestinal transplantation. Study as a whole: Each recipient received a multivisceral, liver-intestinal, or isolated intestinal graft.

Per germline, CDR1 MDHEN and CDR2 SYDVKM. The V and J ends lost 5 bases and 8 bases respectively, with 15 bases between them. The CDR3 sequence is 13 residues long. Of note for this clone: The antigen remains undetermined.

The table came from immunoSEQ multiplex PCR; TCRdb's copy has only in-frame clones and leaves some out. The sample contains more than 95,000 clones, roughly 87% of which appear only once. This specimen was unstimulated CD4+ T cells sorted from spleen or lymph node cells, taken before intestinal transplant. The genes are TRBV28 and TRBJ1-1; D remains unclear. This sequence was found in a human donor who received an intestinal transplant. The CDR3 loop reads CASSRPSTREAFF. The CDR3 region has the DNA TGTGCCAGCAGTCGTCCTTCTACAAGGGAAGCTTTCTTT.